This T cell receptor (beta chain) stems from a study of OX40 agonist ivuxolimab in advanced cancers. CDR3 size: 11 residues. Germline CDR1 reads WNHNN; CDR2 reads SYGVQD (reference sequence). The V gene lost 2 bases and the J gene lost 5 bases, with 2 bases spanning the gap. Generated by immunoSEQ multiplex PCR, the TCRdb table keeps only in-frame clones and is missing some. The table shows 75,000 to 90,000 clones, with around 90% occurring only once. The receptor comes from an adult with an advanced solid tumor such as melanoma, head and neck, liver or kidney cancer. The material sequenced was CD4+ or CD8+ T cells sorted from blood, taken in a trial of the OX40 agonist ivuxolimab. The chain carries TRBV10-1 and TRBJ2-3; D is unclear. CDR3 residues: CASSERDTQYF. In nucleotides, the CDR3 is TGCGCCAGCAGTGAGAGAGATACGCAGTATTTT.